This TCR beta chain was observed in a study of blood T cell repertoires in COVID-19. Study in general: Researchers got acute and convalescent COVID-19 samples from the United States, Italy and Spain.

In the original workflow: Amplification of reference gene primers provided the estimated nucleated cell counts. The protocol was immunoSEQ multiplex PCR, while the TCRdb copy is restricted to in-frame clones and leaves out a portion. That table is the source of V, J and clone size, and D and trimming were worked out from the DNA. Here the sample spans hundreds of thousands of clones, 89% being singletons. The CDR3 covers 15 residues. Germline lookup yields CDR1 WSHSY and CDR2 SAAADI. V lost 3 bases and J 5 bases, leaving 16 bases between the germline ends. This chain links TRBV10-2 with TRBJ2-5; a weak D match, TRBD2 (6 bases). This sequence was found in a woman aged 35 to 49 who had recovered from COVID-19. The sample taken for sequencing was PBMCs or T cells enriched from blood (not recorded which). The DNA of the CDR3 is TGCGCCAGCAGTGACCCGGGGAACCGGGGGGAGACCCAGTACTTC. It codes for CASSDPGNRGETQYF.